Shown below are 8 T cell receptor beta chains from a single sample sequenced in a study of cytomegalovirus exposure and HLA in healthy donors (dated 2017 in TCRdb). The method behind the library was the immunoSEQ multiplex PCR assay. The multiplex PCR relied on a mix of 60 forward primers for TCR Vbeta segments and 13 reverse primers for TCR Jbeta segments. TCRdb took over this immuneACCESS table, retaining in-frame rearrangements with V and J assigned. Such tables are incomplete; in checked studies, under half of the missing clones stem from an unresolved V gene, and the remainder is unexplained. Recorded for this sample are 110,000 to 150,000 clones; 70% to 75% of them occurred a single time. 1.5% to 2% of the sample comes from the top ten. Sequenced input: PBMCs. The receptors shown here come from a woman under 40 in good health and CMV-seronegative.

This clone was seen only a few times. This chain uses TRBV18 with TRBJ1-4; D unclear. Germline V gene data show CDR1 as KGHSH and CDR2 as LQKENI. Trimming shortened V by 3 bases and J by 0 bases, and 11 bases separated the two germline ends. CDR3 size: 16 residues. The DNA of the CDR3 is TGTGCCAGCTCACCCGCGACTTCGACAACTAATGAAAAACTGTTTTTT. Its protein is CASSPATSTTNEKLFF.

The chain combines TRBV4-1 with TRBJ2-5; 9 nucleotides align to TRBD2. Looked up from germline, CDR1 is MGHRA and CDR2 is YSYEKL. There are 17 residues in the CDR3. The V and J ends lost 0 bases and 7 bases, in that order; junction bases with no gene match: 12. CDR3 DNA sequence: TGCGCCAGCAGCCAAGAACGGCGCGGGGGGGCAGAGGGGACCCAGTACTTC. Its protein product is CASSQERRGGAEGTQYF.

V and J are TRBV7-9 and TRBJ1-2; TRBD1 matches 12 bases. This CDR3 has 17 residues. Looked up from germline, CDR1 is SEHNR and CDR2 is FQNEAQ (reference sequence). J was trimmed by 8 bases and V by 5 bases; bases with no gene match: 15. In DNA, the CDR3 is TGTGCCAGCAGCCAGGGGGACAGGGGGCGTATTGGATGGGGCTACACCTTC. It specifies CASSQGDRGRIGWGYTF.

The chain uses TRBV7-2 and TRBJ1-3; D gene unclear. Germline assignment: CDR1 SGHTA and CDR2 FQGNSA. The CDR3 extends over 13 amino acids. The V end lost 3 bases, the J end lost 3 bases, and 6 bases lay between the germline ends. The CDR3 sequence: CASSLTRGNTIYF. The CDR3 DNA is TGTGCCAGCAGCTTGACACGTGGAAACACCATATATTTT.

DNA of the CDR3: TGTGCCAGCAGTCGGGACAGCCCCTACAATGAGCAGTTCTTC. Translation: CASSRDSPYNEQFF. V is TRBV7-3 and J is TRBJ2-1, with 7 positions matching TRBD1. Germline trimming cut 6 bases from V and 2 bases from J; bases unmatched to any gene: 4. This CDR3 region has 14 residues. CDR1 and CDR2 from the germline V gene are SGHTA and FQGTGA.

V is TRBV7-9 and J is TRBJ2-1, with TRBD1 as a possible D gene (6 bases). In germline, CDR1 is SEHNR, CDR2 FQNEAQ (reference sequence). The CDR3 has 13 residues. Trimming cost V 5 bases and J 3 bases, with 8 bases left between them. CDR3 sequence (DNA): TGTGCCAGCAGCCCGGACAGCTACAATGAGCAGTTCTTC. The encoded protein is CASSPDSYNEQFF. Variable domain in full (rest from reference TRBV7-9 and TRBJ2-1): DTGVSQNPRHKITKRGQNVTFRCDPISEHNRLYWYRQTLGQGPEFLTYFQNEAQLEKSRLLSDRFSAERPKGSFSTLEIQRTEQGDSAMYLCASSPDSYNEQFFGPGTRLTVL.

The V call is TRBV18, the J call TRBJ2-7, with 12 positions matching TRBD2. V gave up 3 bases and J gave up 0 bases; unmatched junction bases: 3. This CDR3 is built from 16 residues. Looked up from germline, CDR1 is KGHSH and CDR2 is LQKENI. The CDR3 sequence: CASSPRTSGNSYEQYF. Written as DNA, the CDR3 is TGTGCCAGCTCACCTAGGACTAGCGGGAACTCCTACGAGCAGTACTTC.

This clone came up once. The chain links TRBV7-9 to TRBJ1-2; TRBD1 matches at 7 bases. The junction had 11 bases not matched to a gene; V was cut back by 3 bases and J by 4 bases. Germline V gene sequence: CDR1 SEHNR, CDR2 FQNEAQ (reference sequence). The CDR3 runs 16 residues. The CDR3 here is CASSFPQTGDGYGYTF. CDR3 coding DNA: TGTGCCAGCAGCTTCCCGCAAACAGGGGATGGCTATGGCTACACCTTC.